The 23 T cell receptor beta chains in this list originate from one sample, sequenced in a study of T cell responses to AZD1222 COVID-19 vaccine. TCRdb's copy holds only in-frame clones and misses some; the assay was immunoSEQ multiplex PCR. The sample carries some 150,000 clones, about 92% recorded once. The sample was peripheral blood, taken on day 0 of MenACWY control vaccination. All receptors come from an adult in good health.

The V gene is TRBV18, the J gene TRBJ1-3, with TRBD1 identical over 10 bases. V trimming: 5 bases; J trimming: 9 bases; junction bases outside the gene matches: 10. Germline CDR1 reads KGHSH; CDR2 reads LQKENI. The CDR3 is made up of 15 amino acids. Here the CDR3 DNA reads TGTGCCAGCTCAACAGGACAGGGGGACGTTGGCACCATATATTTT. It specifies CASSTGQGDVGTIYF.

This chain uses TRBV29-1 with TRBJ2-2, with no clear D. The germline V gene has CDR1 SQVTM and CDR2 ANQGSEA. V shed 5 bases and J shed 2 bases, with 12 bases lying between them. The CDR3 extends over 14 amino acids. DNA for the CDR3: TGCAGCGTTAATCGGGCGTCAAACACCGGGGAGCTGTTTTTT. As protein: CSVNRASNTGELFF.

The rearrangement uses TRBV15 and TRBJ1-5; D is possibly TRBD1 (5 bases). The CDR3 length is 15 residues. CDR1 is LNHNV and CDR2 is YYDKDF in the germline V gene (reference sequence). V lost 0 bases to trimming and J lost 10 bases, with 16 bases between them. The CDR3 DNA reads TGTGCCACCAGCAGAGATCGGGGCCCTCGTTTCCCCCAGCATTTT. Translation: CATSRDRGPRFPQHF.

Comments on this clone: The junction departs from germline at one end; a sequencing error may be responsible. The chain employs TRBV14 and TRBJ2-7, with TRBD1 matching 8 bases. The CDR3 is made up of 14 amino acids. The V gene's germline CDR1 is SGHDN and CDR2 FVKESK. CDR3 DNA sequence: TGTGCCAGCAGCCCCGCAATCCGACAGGGGCCTCGGAACTTC. Encoded protein: CASSPAIRQGPRNF.

The chain joins TRBV7-2 to TRBJ2-5; D is unresolved. There are 16 residues in the CDR3. The V and J ends lost 2 bases and 2 bases respectively, with 15 bases between them. CDR1 is SGHTA, CDR2 FQGNSA, per germline. Here the CDR3 DNA reads TGTGCCAGCAGCTTAAGGATGGGCGGAAGACAAGAGACCCAGTACTTC. Amino acid sequence: CASSLRMGGRQETQYF.

The V gene is TRBV6-5, the J gene TRBJ1-1; D not certain. V was shortened by 0 bases and J by 0 bases, with 11 bases between the two germline ends. The germline V gene encodes CDR1 MNHEY and CDR2 SVGAGI. The CDR3 consists of 16 residues. The CDR3 reads CASSYSVETMNTEAFF. The CDR3 nucleotides read TGTGCCAGCAGTTACTCCGTGGAAACCATGAACACTGAAGCTTTCTTT.

The V and J genes are TRBV5-1 and TRBJ2-2, with unresolved D. Germline CDR1 reads SGHRS; CDR2 reads YFSETQ. Trimming pared 0 bases from V and 6 bases from J, leaving 9 bases between. The CDR3 is 14 amino acids. The DNA of the CDR3 is TGCGCCAGCAGCTTGGAAAGGATACCCGGGGAGCTGTTTTTT. Translation gives CASSLERIPGELFF.

J is TRBJ2-1 and V is TRBV2; TRBD1 matches at 8 bases. V lost 7 bases, J lost 7 bases, and 0 bases stayed unmatched. The germline V gene has CDR1 SNHLY and CDR2 FYNNEI. The CDR3 spans 11 residues. The CDR3 DNA is TGTGCCAGCAACAGGGGGAATGAGCAGTTCTTC. Translating gives CASNRGNEQFF.

The J gene is TRBJ2-7, the V gene TRBV7-2, with 10 bases aligning to TRBD2. V lost 3 bases, J lost 7 bases, and 3 bases stayed unmatched. Germline V gives CDR1 SGHTA, CDR2 FQGNSA. The CDR3 is made up of 13 amino acids. The CDR3 reads CASSFRLAGEQYF. The CDR3 region has the DNA TGTGCCAGCAGCTTCCGACTAGCGGGTGAGCAGTACTTC. The variable domain in full, with the rest retrieved from reference TRBV7-2 and TRBJ2-7, is GAGVSQSPSNKVTEKGKDVELRCDPISGHTALYWYRQSLGQGLEFLIYFQGNSAPDKSGLPSDRFSAERTGGSVSTLTIQRTQQEDSAVYLCASSFRLAGEQYFGPGTRLTVT.

In this sample, this clone turned up once. The CDR3 region is CASSPGQALNYGYTF. The CDR3 DNA follows: TGTGCCAGCTCACCAGGGCAGGCGCTAAACTATGGCTACACCTTC. The J gene is TRBJ1-2, the V gene TRBV18, with no clear D. The V end was cut by 2 bases, the J end by 2 bases, with 12 bases between. CDR1 is KGHSH, CDR2 LQKENI, per germline. The CDR3 spans 15 residues.

V and J are TRBV27 and TRBJ2-1; the match to TRBD2 covers 9 bases. This CDR3 spans 15 amino acids. Germline CDR1 reads MNHEY; CDR2 reads SMNVEV (reference sequence). Germline trimming cut 6 bases from V and 8 bases from J; bases unmatched to any gene: 11. CDR3 loop: CASSDSGSRVDEQFF. The CDR3 DNA reads TGTGCCAGCAGCGATAGCGGGAGTCGAGTTGATGAGCAGTTCTTC.

This clone was counted only a few times. The chain employs TRBV11-3 and TRBJ1-1, with TRBD1 matching over 7 bases. With V trimmed by 0 bases and J by 1 base, 5 bases remained unmatched. In germline, CDR1 is SGHNT, CDR2 YENEEA. The CDR3 is 16 residues long. The CDR3 DNA is TGTGCCAGCAGCTTAGATAATTGGACAGGGAACACTGAAGCTTTCTTT. Protein sequence: CASSLDNWTGNTEAFF.

J is TRBJ2-5 and V is TRBV3-1 (or the pseudogene TRBV3-2); D gene unclear. Germline V CDR1 and CDR2: LGHDT, YNNKEL (reference sequence). CDR3 length: 15 residues. V was trimmed by 0 bases and J by 5 bases, leaving 13 bases between them. This CDR3 is CASSQEGSIGETQYF. The CDR3 DNA sequence: TGTGCCAGCAGCCAAGAGGGTTCAATCGGGGAGACCCAGTACTTC.

V usage is TRBV18 and J usage is TRBJ1-1; a possible D gene is TRBD1 (5 bases). V shed 3 bases and J shed 4 bases, with 12 bases lying between them. The germline V gene has CDR1 KGHSH and CDR2 LQKENI. The CDR3 is 14 residues long. The CDR3 DNA reads as TGTGCCAGCTCACCTGCAGGGCCTTCCACTGAAGCTTTCTTT. This gives the protein CASSPAGPSTEAFF.

V gene TRBV2 combines with J gene TRBJ1-4, with D tentatively TRBD1 (5 bases). The CDR3 length is 13 residues. V was pared by 2 bases and J by 10 bases, with 11 bases between. Germline CDR1 SNHLY, CDR2 FYNNEI. CDR3 amino acids: CASSEPGKGKLFF. In DNA form, the CDR3 reads TGTGCCAGCAGTGAACCAGGGAAGGGAAAACTGTTTTTT. The variable domain in full, with the rest retrieved from reference TRBV2 and TRBJ1-4, is EPEVTQTPSHQVTQMGQEVILRCVPISNHLYFYWYRQILGQKVEFLVSFYNNEISEKSEIFDDQFSVERPDGSNFTLKIRSTKLEDSAMYFCASSEPGKGKLFFGSGTQLSVL.

V usage is TRBV9 and J usage is TRBJ1-1, with TRBD1 as a possible D gene (5 bases). This CDR3 comprises 13 residues. Trimming cost V 4 bases and J 5 bases, with 12 bases left between them. Germline CDR1 and CDR2: SGDLS and YYNGEE. This CDR3 reads CASSTHRGTEAFF. The DNA for the CDR3 is TGTGCCAGCAGCACCCATCGGGGGACTGAAGCTTTCTTT.

V is TRBV6-5 and J is TRBJ1-4; 8 nucleotides match TRBD1. With V trimmed by 10 bases and J by 8 bases, 9 bases remained unmatched. Per germline, CDR1 MNHEY and CDR2 SVGAGI. There are 13 residues in the CDR3. The CDR3 bases are TGTGCCACCCGGACAGGGAGGGAGGAAAAACTGTTTTTT. Its translation is CATRTGREEKLFF.

The CDR3 sequence is CASSQATTSGGQETQYF. The CDR3 DNA is TGCGCCAGCAGCCAAGCTACGACTAGCGGGGGTCAAGAGACCCAGTACTTC. The chain is built from TRBV4-3 and TRBJ2-5, with 12 nucleotides matching TRBD2. Germline assignment: CDR1 LGHNA and CDR2 YSLEER. This CDR3 contains 17 residues. J lost 2 bases, V lost 1 base, and 5 bases had no gene match.

The rearrangement joins TRBV5-1 to TRBJ2-7, with D maybe TRBD2 (6 bases). Germline V gene data show CDR1 as SGHRS and CDR2 as YFSETQ. The CDR3 loop spans 15 amino acids. V was cut by 5 bases and J by 1 base, with 16 bases left in between. The CDR3 reads CASSLAAGPSYEQYF. CDR3 DNA: TGCGCCAGCAGTCTGGCGGCGGGGCCATCCTACGAGCAGTACTTC. The full variable domain, in which reference TRBV5-1 and TRBJ2-7 provide the parts outside the CDR3, is KAGVTQTPRYLIKTRGQQVTLSCSPISGHRSVSWYQQTPGQGLQFLFEYFSETQRNKGNFPGRFSGRQFSNSRSEMNVSTLELGDSALYLCASSLAAGPSYEQYFGPGTRLTVT.

The CDR3 DNA sequence: TGTGCCAGCAGCGAGACGGGGGGCCCGTCTAACTATGGCTACACCTTC. Translating gives CASSETGGPSNYGYTF. The chain carries TRBV7-9 and TRBJ1-2; possible D gene TRBD1, 6 bases. The germline V and J ends were trimmed by 5 bases and 0 bases, with 16 bases remaining between them. The CDR3 runs 16 residues. Germline CDR1 SEHNR, CDR2 FQNEAQ (reference sequence).

The chain uses TRBV9 and TRBJ2-1; perhaps D is TRBD1 or TRBD2 (5 bases each). CDR1 and CDR2 (germline): SGDLS, YYNGEE. V gave up 4 bases and J gave up 5 bases, with 19 bases separating them. This CDR3 spans 16 amino acids. CDR3 protein: CASSPQPGRVNNEQFF. CDR3 DNA: TGTGCCAGCAGCCCTCAACCGGGACGAGTAAACAATGAGCAGTTCTTC.

This rearrangement joins TRBV2 to TRBJ2-6, with D possibly matching TRBD1 (6 bases). Deletions cut 11 bases from V and 0 bases from J, with 14 bases between. Germline-derived CDR1 and CDR2 are SNHLY and FYNNEI. The CDR3 runs to 15 residues. The CDR3 DNA reads as TGTGCCGGACAGAACAGGAACTCTGGGGCCAACGTCCTGACTTTC. Protein sequence: CAGQNRNSGANVLTF.

This CDR3 reads CASHQGQGYGYTF. For the CDR3, the DNA is TGTGCCAGTCATCAAGGGCAGGGCTATGGCTACACCTTC. V usage is TRBV12-3 or TRBV12-4 and J usage is TRBJ1-2; D perhaps matches TRBD1 (5 bases). The CDR3 is made up of 13 amino acids. V dropped 9 bases and J dropped 4 bases, with 15 bases sitting between them.